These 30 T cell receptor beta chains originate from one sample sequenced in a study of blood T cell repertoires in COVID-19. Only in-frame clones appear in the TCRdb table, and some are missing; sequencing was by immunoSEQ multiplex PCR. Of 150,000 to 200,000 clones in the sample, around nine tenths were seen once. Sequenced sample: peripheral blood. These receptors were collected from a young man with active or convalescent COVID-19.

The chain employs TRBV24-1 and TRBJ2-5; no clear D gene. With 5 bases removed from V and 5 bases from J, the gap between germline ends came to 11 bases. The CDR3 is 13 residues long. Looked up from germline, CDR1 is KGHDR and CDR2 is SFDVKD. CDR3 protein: CATSAAGEETQYF. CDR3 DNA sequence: TGTGCCACCAGTGCCGCTGGAGAGGAGACCCAGTACTTC.

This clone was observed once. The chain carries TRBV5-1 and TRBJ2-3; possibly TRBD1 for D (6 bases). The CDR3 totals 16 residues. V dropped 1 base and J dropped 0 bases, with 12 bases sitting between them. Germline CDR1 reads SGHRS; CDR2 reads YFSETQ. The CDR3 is CASSLQTGSSTDTQYF. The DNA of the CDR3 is TGCGCCAGCAGCTTGCAGACAGGTTCCAGCACAGATACGCAGTATTTT.

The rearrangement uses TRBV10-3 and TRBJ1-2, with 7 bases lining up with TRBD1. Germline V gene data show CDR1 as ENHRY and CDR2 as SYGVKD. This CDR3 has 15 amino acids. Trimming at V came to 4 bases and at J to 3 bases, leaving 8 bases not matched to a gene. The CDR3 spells CAISGPRQGDYGYTF. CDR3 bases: TGTGCCATCAGTGGCCCCCGACAGGGCGACTATGGCTACACCTTC.

CDR3 nucleotides: TGTGCCAGCAGTGGGAGACTAGAATACAATGAGCAGTTCTTC. This encodes CASSGRLEYNEQFF. This chain uses TRBV6-1 with TRBJ2-1, with D possibly matching TRBD2 (6 bases). The V gene lost 4 bases and the J gene lost 4 bases, with 11 bases spanning the gap. CDR1 is MNHNS and CDR2 is SASEGT in the germline V gene. CDR3 length: 14 amino acids.

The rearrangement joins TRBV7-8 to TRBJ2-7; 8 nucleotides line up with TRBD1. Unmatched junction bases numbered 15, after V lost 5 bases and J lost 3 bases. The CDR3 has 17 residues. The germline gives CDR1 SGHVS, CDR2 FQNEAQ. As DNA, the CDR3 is TGTGCCAGCAGCCCCATACTAAGAGGAACAGGGGGCTACGAGCAGTACTTC. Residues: CASSPILRGTGGYEQYF.

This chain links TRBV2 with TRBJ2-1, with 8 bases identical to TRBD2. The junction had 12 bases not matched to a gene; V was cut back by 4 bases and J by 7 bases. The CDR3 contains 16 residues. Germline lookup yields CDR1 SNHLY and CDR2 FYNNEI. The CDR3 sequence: CASSVFGGGSGNEQFF. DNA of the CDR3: TGTGCCAGCAGTGTTTTCGGCGGGGGGAGTGGTAATGAGCAGTTCTTC.

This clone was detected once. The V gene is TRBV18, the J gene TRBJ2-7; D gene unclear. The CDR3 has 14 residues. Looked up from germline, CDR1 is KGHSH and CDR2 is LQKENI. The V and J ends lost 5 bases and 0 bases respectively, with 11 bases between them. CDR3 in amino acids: CASSNGLASYEQYF. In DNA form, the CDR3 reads TGTGCCAGCTCAAACGGGTTAGCCTCCTACGAGCAGTACTTC.

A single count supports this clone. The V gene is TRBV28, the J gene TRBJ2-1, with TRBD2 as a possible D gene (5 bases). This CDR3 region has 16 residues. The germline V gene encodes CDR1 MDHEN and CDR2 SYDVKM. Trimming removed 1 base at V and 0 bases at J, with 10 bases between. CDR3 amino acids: CASSLFPGSSYNEQFF. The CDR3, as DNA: TGTGCCAGCAGTTTATTCCCGGGGAGCTCCTACAATGAGCAGTTCTTC. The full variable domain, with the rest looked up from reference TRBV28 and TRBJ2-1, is DVKVTQSSRYLVKRTGEKVFLECVQDMDHENMFWYRQDPGLGLRLIYFSYDVKMKEKGDIPEGYSVSREKKERFSLILESASTNQTSMYLCASSLFPGSSYNEQFFGPGTRLTVL.

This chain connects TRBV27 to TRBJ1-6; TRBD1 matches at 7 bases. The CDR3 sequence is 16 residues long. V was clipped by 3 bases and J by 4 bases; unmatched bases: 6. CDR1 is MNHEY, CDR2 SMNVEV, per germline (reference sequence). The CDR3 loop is CASSFGGQRYNSPLHF. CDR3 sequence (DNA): TGTGCCAGCAGTTTCGGGGGACAGAGATATAATTCACCCCTCCACTTT.

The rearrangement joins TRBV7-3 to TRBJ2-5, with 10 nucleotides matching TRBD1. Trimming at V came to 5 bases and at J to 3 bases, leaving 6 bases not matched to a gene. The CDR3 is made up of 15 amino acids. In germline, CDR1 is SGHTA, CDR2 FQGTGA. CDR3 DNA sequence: TGTGCCAGCAGCGACGGGACAGGGGTTAAAGAGACCCAGTACTTC. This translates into CASSDGTGVKETQYF.

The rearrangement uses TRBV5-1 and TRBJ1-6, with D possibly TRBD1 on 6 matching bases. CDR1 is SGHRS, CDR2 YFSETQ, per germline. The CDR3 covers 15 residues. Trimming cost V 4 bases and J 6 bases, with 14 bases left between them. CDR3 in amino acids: CASSPDRLLNSPLHF. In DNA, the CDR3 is TGCGCCAGCAGCCCGGACAGACTCCTTAATTCACCCCTCCACTTT.

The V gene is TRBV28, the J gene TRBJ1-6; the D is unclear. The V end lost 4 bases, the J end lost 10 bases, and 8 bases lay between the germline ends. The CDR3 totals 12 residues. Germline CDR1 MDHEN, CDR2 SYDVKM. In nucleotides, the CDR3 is TGTGCCAGCAGTTCGGTCTTGTCACCCCTCCACTTT. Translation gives CASSSVLSPLHF.

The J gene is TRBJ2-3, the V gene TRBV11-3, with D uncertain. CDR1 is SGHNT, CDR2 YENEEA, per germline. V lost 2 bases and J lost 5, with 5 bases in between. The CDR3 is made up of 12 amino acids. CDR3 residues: CASSLRVDTQYF. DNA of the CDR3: TGTGCCAGCAGCTTACGCGTAGATACGCAGTATTTT.

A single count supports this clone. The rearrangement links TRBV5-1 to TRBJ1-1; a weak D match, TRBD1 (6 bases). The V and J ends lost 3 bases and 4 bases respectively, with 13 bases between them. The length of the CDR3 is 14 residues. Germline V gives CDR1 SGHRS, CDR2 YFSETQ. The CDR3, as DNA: TGCGCCAGCAGCTCTACAGGGATCGGCACTGAAGCTTTCTTT. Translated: CASSSTGIGTEAFF.

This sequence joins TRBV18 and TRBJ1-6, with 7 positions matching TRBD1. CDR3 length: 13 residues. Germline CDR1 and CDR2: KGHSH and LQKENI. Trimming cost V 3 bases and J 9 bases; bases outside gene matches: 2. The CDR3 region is CASSPRDSSPLHF. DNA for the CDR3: TGTGCCAGCTCACCTCGGGACAGTTCACCCCTCCACTTT. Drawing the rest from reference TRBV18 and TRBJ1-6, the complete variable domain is NAGVMQNPRHLVRRRGQEARLRCSPMKGHSHVYWYRQLPEEGLKFMVYLQKENIIDESGMPKERFSAEFPKEGPSILRIQQVVRGDSAAYFCASSPRDSSPLHFGNGTRLTVT.

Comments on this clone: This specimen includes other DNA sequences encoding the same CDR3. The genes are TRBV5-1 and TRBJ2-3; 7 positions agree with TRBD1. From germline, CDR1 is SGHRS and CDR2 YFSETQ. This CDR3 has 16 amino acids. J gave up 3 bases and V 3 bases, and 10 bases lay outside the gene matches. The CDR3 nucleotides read TGCGCCAGCAGCTCCCGGACAGGAGGTTTGACAGATACGCAGTATTTT. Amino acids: CASSSRTGGLTDTQYF.

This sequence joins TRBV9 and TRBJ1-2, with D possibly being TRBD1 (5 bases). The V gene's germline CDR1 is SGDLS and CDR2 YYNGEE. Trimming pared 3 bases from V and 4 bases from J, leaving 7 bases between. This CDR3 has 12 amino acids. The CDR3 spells CASSGQSYGYTF. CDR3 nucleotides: TGTGCCAGCAGCGGACAGTCCTATGGCTACACCTTC.

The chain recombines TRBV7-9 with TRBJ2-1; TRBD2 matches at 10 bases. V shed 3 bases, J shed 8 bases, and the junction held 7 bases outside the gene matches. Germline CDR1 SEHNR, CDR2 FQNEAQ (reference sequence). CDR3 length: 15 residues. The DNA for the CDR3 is TGTGCCAGCAGCTTTATCACTAGCGGGAAAGATGAGCAGTTCTTC. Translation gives CASSFITSGKDEQFF.

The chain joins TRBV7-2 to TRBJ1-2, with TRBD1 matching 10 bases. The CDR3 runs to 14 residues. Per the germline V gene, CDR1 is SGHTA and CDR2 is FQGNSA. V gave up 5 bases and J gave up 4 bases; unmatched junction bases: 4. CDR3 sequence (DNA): TGTGCCAGCAGCCGGGACAGGGGCCCCTATGGCTACACCTTC. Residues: CASSRDRGPYGYTF.

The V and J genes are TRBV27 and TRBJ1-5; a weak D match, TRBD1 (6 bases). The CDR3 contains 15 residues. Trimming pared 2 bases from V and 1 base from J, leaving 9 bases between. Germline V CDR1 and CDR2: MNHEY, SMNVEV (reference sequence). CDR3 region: CASSLGGASNQPQHF. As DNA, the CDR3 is TGTGCCAGCAGTTTAGGGGGCGCGAGCAATCAGCCCCAGCATTTT.

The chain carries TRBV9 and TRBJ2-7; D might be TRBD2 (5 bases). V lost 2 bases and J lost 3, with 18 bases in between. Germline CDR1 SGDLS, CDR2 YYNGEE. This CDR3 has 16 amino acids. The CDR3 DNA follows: TGTGCCAGCAGCGTCAGAGCGGAGACACCCTACTACGAGCAGTACTTC. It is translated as CASSVRAETPYYEQYF. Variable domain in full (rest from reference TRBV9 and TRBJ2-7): DSGVTQTPKHLITATGQRVTLRCSPRSGDLSVYWYQQSLDQGLQFLIQYYNGEERAKGNILERFSAQQFPDLHSELNLSSLELGDSALYFCASSVRAETPYYEQYFGPGTRLTVT.

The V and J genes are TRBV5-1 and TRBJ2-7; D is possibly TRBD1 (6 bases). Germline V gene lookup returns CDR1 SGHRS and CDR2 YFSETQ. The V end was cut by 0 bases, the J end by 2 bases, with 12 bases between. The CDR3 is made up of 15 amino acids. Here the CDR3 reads CASSLGTGLAYEQYF. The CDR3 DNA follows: TGCGCCAGCAGCTTGGGAACAGGGTTAGCCTACGAGCAGTACTTC.

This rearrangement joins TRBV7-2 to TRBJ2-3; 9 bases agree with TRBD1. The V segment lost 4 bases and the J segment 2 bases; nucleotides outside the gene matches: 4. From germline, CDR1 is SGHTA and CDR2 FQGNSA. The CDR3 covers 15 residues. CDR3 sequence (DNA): TGTGCCAGCAGCTCGGGACAGGGACTCACAGATACGCAGTATTTT. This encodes CASSSGQGLTDTQYF. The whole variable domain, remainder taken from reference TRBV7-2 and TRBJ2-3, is GAGVSQSPSNKVTEKGKDVELRCDPISGHTALYWYRQSLGQGLEFLIYFQGNSAPDKSGLPSDRFSAERTGGSVSTLTIQRTQQEDSAVYLCASSSGQGLTDTQYFGPGTRLTVL.

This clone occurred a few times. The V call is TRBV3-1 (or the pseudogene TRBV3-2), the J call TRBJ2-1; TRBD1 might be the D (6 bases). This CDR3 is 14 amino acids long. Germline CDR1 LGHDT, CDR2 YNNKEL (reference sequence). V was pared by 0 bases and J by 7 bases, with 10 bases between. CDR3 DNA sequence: TGTGCCAGCAGCCAAGATGGCAGGGGTAATGAGCAGTTCTTC. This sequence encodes CASSQDGRGNEQFF.

The CDR3 sequence: CAGADSYEQYF. The CDR3 DNA reads TGTGCCGGCGCCGACAGCTACGAGCAGTACTTC. The chain links TRBV30 to TRBJ2-7, with D perhaps TRBD1 (5 bases). Trimming removed 8 bases from V and 3 bases from J, with 11 bases in between. CDR3 size: 11 residues. CDR1 and CDR2 from the germline V gene are GTSNPN and SVGIG (reference sequence). Supplemented by reference TRBV30 and TRBJ2-7, the full variable domain reads SQTIHQWPATLVQPVGSPLSLECTVEGTSNPNLYWYRQAAGRGLQLLFYSVGIGQISSEVPQNLSASRPQDRQFILSSKKLLLSDSGFYLCAGADSYEQYFGPGTRLTVT.

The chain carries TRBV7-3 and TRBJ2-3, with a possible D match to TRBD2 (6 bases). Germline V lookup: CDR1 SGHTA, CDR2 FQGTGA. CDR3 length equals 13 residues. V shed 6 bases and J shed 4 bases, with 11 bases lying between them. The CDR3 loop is CASRGRTSDTQYF. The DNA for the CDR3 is TGTGCCAGCAGGGGGAGGACCTCAGATACGCAGTATTTT. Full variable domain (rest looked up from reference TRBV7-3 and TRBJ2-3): GAGVSQTPSNKVTEKGKYVELRCDPISGHTALYWYRQSLGQGPEFLIYFQGTGAADDSGLPNDRFFAVRPEGSVSTLKIQRTERGDSAVYLCASRGRTSDTQYFGPGTRLTVL.

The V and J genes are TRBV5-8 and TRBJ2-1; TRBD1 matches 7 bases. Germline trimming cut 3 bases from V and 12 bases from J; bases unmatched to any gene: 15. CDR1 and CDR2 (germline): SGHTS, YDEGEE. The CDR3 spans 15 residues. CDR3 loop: CASSSGQVPQVTQFF. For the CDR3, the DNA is TGTGCCAGCAGCTCAGGACAGGTTCCTCAGGTGACGCAGTTCTTC. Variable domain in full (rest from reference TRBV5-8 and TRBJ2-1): EAGVTQSPTHLIKTRGQQATLRCSPISGHTSVYWYQQALGLGLQFLLWYDEGEERNRGNFPPRFSGRQFPNYSSELNVNALELEDSALYLCASSSGQVPQVTQFFGPGTRLTVL.

CDR3 protein: CASSPLISAAITGANVLTF. The CDR3 bases are TGTGCCAGCAGCCCCCTAATAAGCGCCGCAATAACTGGGGCCAACGTCCTGACTTTC. This chain links TRBV21-1 with TRBJ2-6; TRBD2 was called by the table and not checked on the DNA. TRBV21-1 constitutes a pseudogene. The CDR3 runs 19 residues.

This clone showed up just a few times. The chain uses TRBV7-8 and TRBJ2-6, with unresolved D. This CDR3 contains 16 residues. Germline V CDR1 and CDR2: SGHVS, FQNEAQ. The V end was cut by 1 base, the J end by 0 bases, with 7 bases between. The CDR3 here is CASSLGTYSGANVLTF. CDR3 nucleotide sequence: TGTGCCAGCAGCTTAGGCACATACTCTGGGGCCAACGTCCTGACTTTC. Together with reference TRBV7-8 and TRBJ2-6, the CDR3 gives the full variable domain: GAGVSQSPRYKVAKRGQDVALRCDPISGHVSLFWYQQALGQGPEFLTYFQNEAQLDKSGLPSDRFFAERPEGSVSTLKIQRTQQEDSAVYLCASSLGTYSGANVLTFGAGSRLTVL.

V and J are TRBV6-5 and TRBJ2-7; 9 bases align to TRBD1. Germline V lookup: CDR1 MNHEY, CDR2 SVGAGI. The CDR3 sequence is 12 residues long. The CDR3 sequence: CACSRQGDEQYV. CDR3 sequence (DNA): TGTGCATGCTCCCGACAGGGGGACGAGCAGTACGTC.